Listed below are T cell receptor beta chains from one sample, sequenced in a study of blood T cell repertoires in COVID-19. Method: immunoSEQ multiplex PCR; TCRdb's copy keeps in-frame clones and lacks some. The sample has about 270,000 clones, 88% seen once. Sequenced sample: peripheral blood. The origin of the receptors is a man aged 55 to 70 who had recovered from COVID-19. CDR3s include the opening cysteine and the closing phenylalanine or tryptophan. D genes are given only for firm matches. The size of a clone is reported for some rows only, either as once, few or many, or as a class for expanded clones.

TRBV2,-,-,CASRTGGGPFYEQYF
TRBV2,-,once,CASGDLGSQPQHF
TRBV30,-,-,CAWSFFTSSSGNTIYF
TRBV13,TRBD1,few,CASSLWTDRGLSPLHF
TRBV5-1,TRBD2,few,CASSLVASGVTDTQYF
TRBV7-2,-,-,CASSATNSYEQYF
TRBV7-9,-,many,CASSTPQGISEQYF
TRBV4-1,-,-,CASSQEPVGVGNQPQHF
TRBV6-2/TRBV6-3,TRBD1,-,CASSYSPGQGIIYGYTF
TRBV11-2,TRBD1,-,CASSSLPGSTGGSREKLFF
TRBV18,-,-,CASSPTAPYGYTF
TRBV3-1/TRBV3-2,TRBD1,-,CASSQVGQLQETQYF
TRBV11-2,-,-,CASSQGRNTEAFF
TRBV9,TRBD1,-,CASSFTGTGSTEAFF
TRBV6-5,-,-,CASSHTGTTGNTIYF
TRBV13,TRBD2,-,CASSIGGASGSYEQYF
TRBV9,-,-,CASSVATKDGDSGNTIYF
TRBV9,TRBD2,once,CASSAGTSVRTDTQYF
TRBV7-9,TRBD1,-,CASSFPLTGGTEAFF
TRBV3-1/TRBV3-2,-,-,CASSQGDQAFF
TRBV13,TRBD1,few,CASSQGQDGYTF
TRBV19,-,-,CASRGNRDSEQYF
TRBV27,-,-,CASSWGLSKVEQFF
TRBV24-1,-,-,CATSRRGHSEDTQYF
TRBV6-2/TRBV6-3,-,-,CASSYSGGPTELHF
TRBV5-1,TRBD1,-,CASSSRQGAVYGYTF
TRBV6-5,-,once,CASSSYRANQPQHF
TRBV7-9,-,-,CALASQLTNEKLFF
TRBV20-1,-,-,CSARTADEAFF
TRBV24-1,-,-,CATSFPGQGTDTQYF
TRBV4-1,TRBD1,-,CASSQRQGNEQFF
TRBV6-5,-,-,CASSSGYGFWQYF
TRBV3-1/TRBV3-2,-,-,CASGERYEQYF
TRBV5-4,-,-,CASSSARGAQMTQYF
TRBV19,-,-,CASSIWHREETQYF
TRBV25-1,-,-,CASRGSGFTEAFF
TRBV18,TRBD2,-,CASSQRLAGGRETQYF
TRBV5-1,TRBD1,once,CASSLGQGGTEAFF
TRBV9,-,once,CASSDRGSSRRELFF
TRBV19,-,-,CASSTNRAYEQYF
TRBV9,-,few,CASSVDPESIYF
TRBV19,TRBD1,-,CASIQGAGGNTIYF
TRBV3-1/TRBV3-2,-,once,CASSPSVTAYGYTF
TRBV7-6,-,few,CASSPFQGSSYNEQFF
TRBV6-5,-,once,CASFGGVEQYF